This T cell receptor (beta chain) was retrieved from a study of T cells in Graves' hyperthyroidism and ophthalmopathy. General study results and limits: Model output signaled ophthalmopathy a median about 6.3 months ahead of onset.

This clonotype came up a few times. No antigen is known for it. Diagnostic assessment was based on clinical symptoms, serum thyroxine and TRAb, thyroid ultrasound and orbital computed tomography. RNA transcripts provided the source from which TCR beta CDR3 regions were amplified. Initially, a first-round RT-PCR of the TCR CDR3 employed the HTBI primer set. TCRdb ran MiXCR on the multiplex PCR reads and lists one entry per CDR3 protein. This sample carries about 560,000 distinct CDR3 sequences, 13% to 15% of them seen once, and the ten largest clones take approximately 13%. With 1 base removed from V and 8 bases from J, the gap between germline ends came to 18 bases. This CDR3 is 15 amino acids long. Germline CDR1 is DFQATT and CDR2 is SNEGSKA (reference sequence).

Input material: blood. The chain links TRBV20-1 to TRBJ1-5, with D perhaps TRBD1 (6 bases). The receptor's source is a woman in her 40s with Graves' hyperthyroidism. CDR3: CSARVSTGGEKPQHF. CDR3 in DNA: TGCAGTGCTAGAGTATCGACAGGAGGGGAAAAGCCCCAGCATTTT.